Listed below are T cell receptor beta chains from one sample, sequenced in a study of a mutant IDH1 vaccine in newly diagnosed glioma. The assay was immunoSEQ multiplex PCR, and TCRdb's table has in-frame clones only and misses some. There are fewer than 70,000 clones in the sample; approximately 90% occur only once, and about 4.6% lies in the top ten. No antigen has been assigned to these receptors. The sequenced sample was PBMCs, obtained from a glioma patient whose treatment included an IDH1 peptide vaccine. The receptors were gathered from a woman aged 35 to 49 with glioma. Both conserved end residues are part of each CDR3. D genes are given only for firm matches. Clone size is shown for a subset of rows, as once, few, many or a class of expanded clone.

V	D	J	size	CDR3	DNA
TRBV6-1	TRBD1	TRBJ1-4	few	CASRDRGREKLFF	TGTGCCAGCAGAGACAGGGGGCGGGAAAAACTGTTTTTT
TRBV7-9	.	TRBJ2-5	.	CASSLYDGSPWRETQYF	TGTGCCAGCAGCTTATACGACGGGAGTCCGTGGCGAGAGACCCAGTACTTC
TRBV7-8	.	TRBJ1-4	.	CASSLNQGPSEKLFF	TGTGCCAGCAGCTTAAACCAGGGTCCGTCGGAAAAACTGTTTTTT
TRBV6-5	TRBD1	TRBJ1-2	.	CASSYLPGQGEGYTF	TGTGCCAGCAGTTACCTGCCGGGACAGGGGGAGGGCTACACCTTC
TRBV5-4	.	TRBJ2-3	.	CASSPLGPSNTQYF	TGTGCCAGCAGCCCGCTGGGGCCTTCAAATACGCAGTATTTT
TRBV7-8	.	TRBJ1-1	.	CASSLGQYTEAFF	TGTGCCAGCAGCTTAGGACAGTACACTGAAGCTTTCTTT
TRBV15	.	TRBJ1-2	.	CATSRDQGQPYGYTF	TGTGCCACCAGCAGAGATCAGGGGCAGCCCTATGGCTACACCTTC
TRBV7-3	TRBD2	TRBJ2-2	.	CASSSGLAGAGELFF	TGTGCCAGCAGCTCCGGACTAGCGGGAGCCGGGGAGCTGTTTTTT
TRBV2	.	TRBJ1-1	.	CASKPRGVNTEAFF	TGTGCCAGCAAACCAAGGGGGGTGAACACTGAAGCTTTCTTT
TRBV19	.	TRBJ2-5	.	CASSTGAGETQYF	TGTGCCAGTAGTACGGGGGCCGGGGAGACCCAGTACTTC
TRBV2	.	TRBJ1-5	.	CASGGETPQHF	TGTGCCAGCGGGGGGGAGACTCCCCAGCATTTT
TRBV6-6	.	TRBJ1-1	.	CASSYSTAGQAFF	TGTGCCAGCAGTTACTCCACCGCAGGGCAAGCTTTCTTT
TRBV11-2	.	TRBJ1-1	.	CASSLLVDQNTEAFF	TGTGCCAGCAGCTTACTGGTGGATCAGAACACTGAAGCTTTCTTT
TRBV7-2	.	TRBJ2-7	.	CASSQTFGDTAYEQYF	TGTGCCAGCAGCCAGACATTCGGGGATACTGCCTACGAGCAGTACTTC
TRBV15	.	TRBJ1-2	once	CATSRDNTAYGYTF	TGTGCCACCAGCAGAGACAACACGGCCTATGGCTACACCTTC
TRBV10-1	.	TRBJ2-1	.	CASSPGRGVLYNEQFF	TGCGCCAGCAGCCCGGGGAGGGGGGTCCTCTACAATGAGCAGTTCTTC
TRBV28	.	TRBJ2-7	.	CASSLLHEQYF	TGTGCCAGCAGTTTACTCCACGAGCAGTACTTC
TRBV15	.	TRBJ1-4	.	CATLLRGRGLMNEKLFF	TGTGCCACCCTACTCAGGGGAAGAGGGTTAATGAATGAAAAACTGTTTTTT
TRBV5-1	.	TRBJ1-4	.	CASSSDGATNEKLFF	TGCGCCAGCAGCTCCGACGGTGCAACTAATGAAAAACTGTTTTTT
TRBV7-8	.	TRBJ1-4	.	CASSLGGVREKLFF	TGTGCCAGCAGCTTAGGCGGAGTACGTGAAAAACTGTTTTTT
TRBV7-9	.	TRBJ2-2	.	CASSRVLTGELFF	TGTGCCAGCAGTAGGGTTCTAACCGGGGAGCTGTTTTTT
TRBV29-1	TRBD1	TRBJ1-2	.	CSVGTVSGYTF	TGCAGCGTAGGGACAGTCTCTGGCTACACCTTC
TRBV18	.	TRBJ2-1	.	CASSPLVDQGWNEQFF	TGTGCCAGCTCACCACTGGTGGATCAGGGATGGAATGAGCAGTTCTTC
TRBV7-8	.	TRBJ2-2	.	CASSIGTGELFF	TGTGCCAGCAGCATCGGAACCGGGGAGCTGTTTTTT
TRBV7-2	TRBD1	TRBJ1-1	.	CASRSQGVNTEAFF	TGTGCCAGCAGATCCCAGGGGGTGAACACTGAAGCTTTCTTT
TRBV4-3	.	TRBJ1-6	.	CASSQESGSPLHF	TGCGCCAGCAGCCAAGAGTCGGGCTCACCCCTCCACTTT
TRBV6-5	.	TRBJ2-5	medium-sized	CASSYSPEGKETQYF	TGTGCCAGCAGTTACTCCCCCGAGGGCAAAGAGACCCAGTACTTC
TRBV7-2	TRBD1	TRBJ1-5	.	CASTGGQASNQPQHF	TGTGCCAGCACAGGGGGACAGGCCAGCAATCAGCCCCAGCATTTT
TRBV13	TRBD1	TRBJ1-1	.	CASSSGTGRTEAFF	TGTGCCAGCAGCTCCGGGACAGGGCGAACTGAAGCTTTCTTT
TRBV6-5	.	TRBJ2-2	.	CASSYSNRLTGELFF	TGTGCCAGCAGTTACTCGAACAGGCTTACCGGGGAGCTGTTTTTT
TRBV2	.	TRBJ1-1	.	CASRQMANTEAFF	TGTGCCAGCAGACAAATGGCGAACACTGAAGCTTTCTTT
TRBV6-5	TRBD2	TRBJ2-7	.	CASSYSGLAGVYEQYF	TGTGCCAGCAGTTACTCGGGGCTAGCGGGCGTCTACGAGCAGTACTTC
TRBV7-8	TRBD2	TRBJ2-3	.	CASSILAGGRTDTQYF	TGTGCCAGCAGCATACTAGCGGGGGGCCGCACAGATACGCAGTATTTT
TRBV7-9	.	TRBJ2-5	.	CASSFRAPQETQYF	TGTGCCAGCAGCTTCCGGGCTCCACAAGAGACCCAGTACTTC
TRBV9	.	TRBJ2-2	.	CASSVQGNTGELFF	TGTGCCAGCAGCGTACAGGGGAACACCGGGGAGCTGTTTTTT
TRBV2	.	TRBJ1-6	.	CASLKTSSYNSPLHF	TGTGCCAGCCTAAAGACGAGCTCCTATAATTCACCCCTCCACTTT
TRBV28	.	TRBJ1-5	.	CASSSSSTDNQPQHF	TGTGCCAGCAGTTCGTCTTCAACAGACAATCAGCCCCAGCATTTT
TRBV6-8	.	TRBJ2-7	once	CASRPTGYEQYF	TGTGCCAGCAGACCAACAGGCTACGAGCAGTACTTC
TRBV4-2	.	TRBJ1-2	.	CASSQARGPLPGYTF	TGTGCCAGCAGCCAAGCCCGGGGGCCCCTACCTGGCTACACCTTC
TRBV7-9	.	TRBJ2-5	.	CASSIGETQYF	TGTGCCAGCAGCATCGGGGAGACCCAGTACTTC
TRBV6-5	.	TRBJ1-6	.	CASSYRGAPLHF	TGTGCCAGCAGTTACAGGGGTGCACCCCTCCACTTT
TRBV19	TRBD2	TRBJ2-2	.	CASSMGLGMSTGELFF	TGTGCCAGTAGTATGGGACTAGGGATGAGCACCGGGGAGCTGTTTTTT
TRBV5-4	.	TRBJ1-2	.	CASSLGVGGGYTF	TGTGCCAGCAGCTTAGGGGTTGGAGGCGGCTACACCTTC
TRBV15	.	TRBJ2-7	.	CATSRGGDSYEQYF	TGTGCCACCAGCAGAGGAGGGGACTCCTACGAGCAGTACTTC
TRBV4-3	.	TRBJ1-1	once	CASSQDFGPTEAFF	TGCGCCAGCAGCCAAGACTTCGGGCCCACTGAAGCTTTCTTT
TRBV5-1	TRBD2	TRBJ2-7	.	CASSLSPGTKTYEQYF	TGCGCCAGCAGCTTGAGTCCCGGGACTAAAACCTACGAGCAGTACTTC
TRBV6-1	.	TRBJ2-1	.	CASSDFLSRNEQFF	TGTGCCAGCAGTGACTTTCTATCTCGGAATGAGCAGTTCTTC
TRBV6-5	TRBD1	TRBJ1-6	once	CASRAPTGNNSPLHF	TGTGCCAGCAGAGCCCCGACAGGGAATAATTCACCCCTCCACTTT
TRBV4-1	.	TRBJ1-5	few	CASSQSYGGGGNQPQHF	TGCGCCAGCAGCCAGTCGTACGGGGGAGGTGGCAATCAGCCCCAGCATTTT
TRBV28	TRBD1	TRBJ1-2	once	CASSFTGQSNYGYTF	TGTGCCAGCAGTTTTACGGGACAGTCTAACTATGGCTACACCTTC
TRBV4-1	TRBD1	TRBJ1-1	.	CASSQDQWTGGRNTEAFF	TGCGCCAGCAGCCAAGATCAATGGACAGGGGGCCGTAACACTGAAGCTTTCTTT
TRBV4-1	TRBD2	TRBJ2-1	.	CASSLGTSGASPFF	TGCGCCAGCAGCCTTGGGACTAGCGGGGCCTCCCCGTTCTTC
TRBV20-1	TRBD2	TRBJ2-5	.	CSAILAQTQYF	TGCAGTGCTATACTAGCGCAGACCCAGTACTTC
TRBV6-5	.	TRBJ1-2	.	CASSPAGGGFNGYTF	TGTGCCAGCAGCCCCGCCGGAGGGGGATTCAATGGCTACACCTTC
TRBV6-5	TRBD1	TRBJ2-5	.	CASSYSGTVAETQYF	TGTGCCAGCAGTTACTCAGGGACAGTAGCGGAGACCCAGTACTTC
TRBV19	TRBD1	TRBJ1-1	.	CASSSQGALNTEAFF	TGTGCCAGTAGTTCACAGGGGGCCTTGAACACTGAAGCTTTCTTT
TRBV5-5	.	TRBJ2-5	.	CASSTSVGRVGWETQYF	TGTGCCAGCAGCACCAGCGTGGGCAGGGTAGGATGGGAGACCCAGTACTTC
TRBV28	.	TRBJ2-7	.	CATDGSPRYEQYF	TGTGCCACTGACGGGTCCCCCCGCTACGAGCAGTACTTC
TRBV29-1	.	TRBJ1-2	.	CSVEPTGPLDGYTF	TGCAGCGTGGAGCCGACAGGCCCCCTGGATGGCTACACCTTC